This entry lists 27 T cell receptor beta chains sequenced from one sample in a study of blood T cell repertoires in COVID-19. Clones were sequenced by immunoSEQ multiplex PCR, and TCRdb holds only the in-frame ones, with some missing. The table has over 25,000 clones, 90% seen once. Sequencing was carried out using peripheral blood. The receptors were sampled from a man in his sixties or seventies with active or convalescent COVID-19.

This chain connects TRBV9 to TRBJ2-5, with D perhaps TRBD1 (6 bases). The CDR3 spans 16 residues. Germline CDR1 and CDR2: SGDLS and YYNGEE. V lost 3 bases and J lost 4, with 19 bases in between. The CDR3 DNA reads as TGTGCCAGCAGCGCCTTTTCAGGGGTAGGGGGAGAGACCCAGTACTTC. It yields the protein CASSAFSGVGGETQYF.

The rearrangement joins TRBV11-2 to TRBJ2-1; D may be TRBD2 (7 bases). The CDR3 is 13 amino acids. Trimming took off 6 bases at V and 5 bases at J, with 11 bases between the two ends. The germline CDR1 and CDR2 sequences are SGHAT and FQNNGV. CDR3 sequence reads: CASSGGAHNEQFF. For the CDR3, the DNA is TGTGCCAGCAGTGGGGGGGCGCACAATGAGCAGTTCTTC.

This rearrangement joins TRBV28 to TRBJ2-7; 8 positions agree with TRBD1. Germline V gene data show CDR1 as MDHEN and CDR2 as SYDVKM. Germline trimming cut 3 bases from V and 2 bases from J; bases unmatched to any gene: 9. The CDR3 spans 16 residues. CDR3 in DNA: TGTGCCAGCAGTTTGGGACAGGCTTACCTCCCCTACGAGCAGTACTTC. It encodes CASSLGQAYLPYEQYF.

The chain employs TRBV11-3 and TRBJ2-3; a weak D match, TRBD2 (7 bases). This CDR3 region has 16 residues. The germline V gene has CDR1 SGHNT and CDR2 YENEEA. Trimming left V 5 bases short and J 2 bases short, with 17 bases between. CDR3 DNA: TGTGCCAGCAGCCCTGGGACGGGGGGCATCACAGATACGCAGTATTTT. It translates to CASSPGTGGITDTQYF.

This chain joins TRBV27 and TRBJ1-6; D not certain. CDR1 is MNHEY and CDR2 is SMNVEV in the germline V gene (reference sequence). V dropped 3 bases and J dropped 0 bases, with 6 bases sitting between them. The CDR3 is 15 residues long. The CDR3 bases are TGTGCCAGCAGTTTCACCAGCTCCTATAATTCACCCCTCCACTTT. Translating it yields CASSFTSSYNSPLHF.

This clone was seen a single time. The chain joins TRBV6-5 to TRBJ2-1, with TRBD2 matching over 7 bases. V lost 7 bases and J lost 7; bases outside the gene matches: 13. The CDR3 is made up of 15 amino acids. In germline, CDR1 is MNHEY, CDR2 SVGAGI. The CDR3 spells CASTVGGGLKNEQFF. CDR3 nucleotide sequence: TGTGCCAGCACCGTTGGCGGGGGACTCAAGAATGAGCAGTTCTTC.

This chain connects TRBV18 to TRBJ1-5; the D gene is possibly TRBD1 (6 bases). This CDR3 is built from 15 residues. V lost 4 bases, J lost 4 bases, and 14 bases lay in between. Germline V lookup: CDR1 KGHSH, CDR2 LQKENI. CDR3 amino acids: CASSLAGTRNQPQHF. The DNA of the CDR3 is TGTGCCAGCTCACTCGCCGGGACAAGAAATCAGCCCCAGCATTTT.

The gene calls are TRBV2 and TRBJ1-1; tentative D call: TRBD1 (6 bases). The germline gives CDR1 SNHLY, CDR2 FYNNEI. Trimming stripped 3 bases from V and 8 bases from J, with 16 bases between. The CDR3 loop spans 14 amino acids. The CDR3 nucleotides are TGTGCCAGCAGTGAGGATACCGACAGGAGGGAAGCTTTCTTT. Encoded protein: CASSEDTDRREAFF.

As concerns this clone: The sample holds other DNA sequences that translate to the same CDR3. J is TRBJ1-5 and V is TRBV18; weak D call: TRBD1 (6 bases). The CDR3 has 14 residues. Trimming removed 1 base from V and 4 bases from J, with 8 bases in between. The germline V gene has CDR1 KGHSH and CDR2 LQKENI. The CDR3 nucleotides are TGTGCCAGCTCACCACTCGACAGGAATCAGCCCCAGCATTTT. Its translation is CASSPLDRNQPQHF.

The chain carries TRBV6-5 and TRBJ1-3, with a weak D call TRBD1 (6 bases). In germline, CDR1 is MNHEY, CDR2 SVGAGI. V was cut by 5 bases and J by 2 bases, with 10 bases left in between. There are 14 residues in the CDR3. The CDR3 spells CASSLTGTGNTIYF. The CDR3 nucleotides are TGTGCCAGCAGTCTTACAGGGACTGGAAACACCATATATTTT.

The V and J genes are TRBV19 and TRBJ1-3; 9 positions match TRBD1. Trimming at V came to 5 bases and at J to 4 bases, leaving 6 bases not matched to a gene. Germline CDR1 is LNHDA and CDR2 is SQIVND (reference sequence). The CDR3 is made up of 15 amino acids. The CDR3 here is CASSLEQGAGNTIYF. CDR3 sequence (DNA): TGTGCCAGTAGTCTTGAACAGGGGGCAGGAAACACCATATATTTT.

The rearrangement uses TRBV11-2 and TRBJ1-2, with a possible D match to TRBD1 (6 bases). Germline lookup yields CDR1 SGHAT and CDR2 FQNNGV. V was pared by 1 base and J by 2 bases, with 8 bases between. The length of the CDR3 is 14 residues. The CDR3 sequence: CASSLGGQNYGYTF. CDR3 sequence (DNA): TGTGCCAGCAGCTTAGGGGGGCAGAACTATGGCTACACCTTC.

CDR3 region: CASSLGLAGVSGEQFF. The CDR3 bases are TGTGCCAGCAGCTTAGGACTAGCGGGAGTTTCAGGGGAGCAGTTCTTC. The rearrangement joins TRBV7-3 to TRBJ2-1, with 13 bases that match TRBD2. Per germline, CDR1 SGHTA and CDR2 FQGTGA. With 2 bases clipped from V and 10 bases from J, the junction kept 8 bases outside the gene matches. The CDR3 length is 16 residues. Full variable domain (missing parts from reference TRBV7-3 and TRBJ2-1): GAGVSQTPSNKVTEKGKYVELRCDPISGHTALYWYRQSLGQGPEFLIYFQGTGAADDSGLPNDRFFAVRPEGSVSTLKIQRTERGDSAVYLCASSLGLAGVSGEQFFGPGTRLTVL.

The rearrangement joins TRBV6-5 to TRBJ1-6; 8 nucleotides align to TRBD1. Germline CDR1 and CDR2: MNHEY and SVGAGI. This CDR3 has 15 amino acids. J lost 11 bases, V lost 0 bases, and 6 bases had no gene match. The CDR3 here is CASSYSTRGRAPLHF. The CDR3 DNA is TGTGCCAGCAGTTACTCGACCAGGGGGCGAGCACCCCTCCACTTT.

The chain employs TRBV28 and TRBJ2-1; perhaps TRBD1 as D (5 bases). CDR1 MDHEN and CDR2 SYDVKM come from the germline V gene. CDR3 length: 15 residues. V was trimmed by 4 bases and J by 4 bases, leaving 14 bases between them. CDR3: CASSSQGKRYNEQFF. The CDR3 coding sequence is TGTGCCAGCAGTTCGCAGGGAAAGCGTTACAATGAGCAGTTCTTC.

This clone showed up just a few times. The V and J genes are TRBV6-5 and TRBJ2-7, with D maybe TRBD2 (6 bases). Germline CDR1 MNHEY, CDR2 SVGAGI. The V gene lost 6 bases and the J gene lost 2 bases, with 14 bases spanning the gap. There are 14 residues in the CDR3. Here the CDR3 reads CASRQEGIAYEQYF. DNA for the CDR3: TGTGCCAGCAGACAGGAGGGGATCGCCTACGAGCAGTACTTC.

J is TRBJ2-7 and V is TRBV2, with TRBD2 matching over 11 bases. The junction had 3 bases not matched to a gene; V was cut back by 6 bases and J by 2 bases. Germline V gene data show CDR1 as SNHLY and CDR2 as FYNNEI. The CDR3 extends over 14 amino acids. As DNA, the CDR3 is TGTGCCAGCAGGGGGACTAGCGGTACCTACGAGCAGTACTTC. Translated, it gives CASRGTSGTYEQYF.

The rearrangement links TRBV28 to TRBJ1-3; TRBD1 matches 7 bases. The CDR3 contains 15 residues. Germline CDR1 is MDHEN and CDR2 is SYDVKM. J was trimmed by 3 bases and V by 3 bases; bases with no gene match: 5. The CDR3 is CASSFEGARGNTIYF. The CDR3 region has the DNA TGTGCCAGCAGTTTCGAGGGGGCGCGTGGAAACACCATATATTTT.

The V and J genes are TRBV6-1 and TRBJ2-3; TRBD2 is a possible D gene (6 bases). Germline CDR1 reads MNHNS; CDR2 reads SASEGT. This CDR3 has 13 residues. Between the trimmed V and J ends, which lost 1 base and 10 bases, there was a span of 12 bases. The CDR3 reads CASSEGDRRAQYF. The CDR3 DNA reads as TGTGCCAGCAGTGAAGGGGACCGGAGGGCGCAGTATTTT.

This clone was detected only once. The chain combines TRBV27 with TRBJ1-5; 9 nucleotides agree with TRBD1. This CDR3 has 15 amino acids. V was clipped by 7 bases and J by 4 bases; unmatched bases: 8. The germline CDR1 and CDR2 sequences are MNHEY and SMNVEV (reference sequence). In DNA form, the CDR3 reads TGTGCCAGCACTCCCGGGACAGGGTGGAATCAGCCCCAGCATTTT. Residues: CASTPGTGWNQPQHF.

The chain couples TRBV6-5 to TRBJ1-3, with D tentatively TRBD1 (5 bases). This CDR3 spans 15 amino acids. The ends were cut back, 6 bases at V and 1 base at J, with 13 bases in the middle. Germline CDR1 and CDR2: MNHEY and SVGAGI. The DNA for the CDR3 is TGTGCCAGCAGCTCTATCGGGGGGTCTGGAAACACCATATATTTT. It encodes CASSSIGGSGNTIYF.

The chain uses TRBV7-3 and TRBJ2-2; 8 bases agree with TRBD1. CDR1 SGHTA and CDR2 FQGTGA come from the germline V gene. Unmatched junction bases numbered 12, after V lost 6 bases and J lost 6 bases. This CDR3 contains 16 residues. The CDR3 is CASRHDRGTGAGELFF. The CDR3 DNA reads TGTGCCAGCAGACATGACAGGGGCACCGGGGCCGGGGAGCTGTTTTTT. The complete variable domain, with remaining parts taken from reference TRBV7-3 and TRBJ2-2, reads GAGVSQTPSNKVTEKGKYVELRCDPISGHTALYWYRQSLGQGPEFLIYFQGTGAADDSGLPNDRFFAVRPEGSVSTLKIQRTERGDSAVYLCASRHDRGTGAGELFFGEGSRLTVL.

CDR3 bases: TGTGCCAGCAGTTCCATTTCGACAGGGAACTATGGCTACACCTTC. Protein product: CASSSISTGNYGYTF. The V call is TRBV27, the J call TRBJ1-2; TRBD1 aligns across 7 bases. Germline V gives CDR1 MNHEY, CDR2 SMNVEV (reference sequence). The CDR3 has 15 amino acids. The V and J ends lost 4 bases and 2 bases, in that order; junction bases with no gene match: 7.

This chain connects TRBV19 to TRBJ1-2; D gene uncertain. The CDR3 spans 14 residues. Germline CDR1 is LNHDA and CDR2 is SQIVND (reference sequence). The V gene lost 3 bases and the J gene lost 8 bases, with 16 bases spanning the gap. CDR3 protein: CASSIGSFREGYTF. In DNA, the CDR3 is TGTGCCAGTAGTATTGGCTCGTTTCGGGAAGGCTACACCTTC.

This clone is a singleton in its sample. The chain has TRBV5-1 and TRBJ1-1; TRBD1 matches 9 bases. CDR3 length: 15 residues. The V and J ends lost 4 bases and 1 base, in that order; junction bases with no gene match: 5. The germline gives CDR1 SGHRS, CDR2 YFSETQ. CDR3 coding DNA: TGCGCCAGCAGCGGCCGGGACAGGGAGAACACTGAAGCTTTCTTT. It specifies CASSGRDRENTEAFF. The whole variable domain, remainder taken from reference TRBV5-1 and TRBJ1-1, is KAGVTQTPRYLIKTRGQQVTLSCSPISGHRSVSWYQQTPGQGLQFLFEYFSETQRNKGNFPGRFSGRQFSNSRSEMNVSTLELGDSALYLCASSGRDRENTEAFFGQGTRLTVV.

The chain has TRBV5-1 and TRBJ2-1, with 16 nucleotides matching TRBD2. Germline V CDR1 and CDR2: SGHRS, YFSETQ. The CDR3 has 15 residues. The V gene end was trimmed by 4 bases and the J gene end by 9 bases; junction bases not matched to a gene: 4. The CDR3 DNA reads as TGCGCCAGCAGCGGGACTAGCGGGAGGGGGAGTGAGCAGTTCTTC. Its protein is CASSGTSGRGSEQFF.

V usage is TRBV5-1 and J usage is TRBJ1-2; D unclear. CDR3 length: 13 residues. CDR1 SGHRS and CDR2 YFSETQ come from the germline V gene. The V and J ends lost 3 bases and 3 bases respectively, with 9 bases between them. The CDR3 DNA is TGCGCCAGCAGCTCCGTGTCAGACTATGGCTACACCTTC. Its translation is CASSSVSDYGYTF. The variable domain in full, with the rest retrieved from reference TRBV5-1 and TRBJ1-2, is KAGVTQTPRYLIKTRGQQVTLSCSPISGHRSVSWYQQTPGQGLQFLFEYFSETQRNKGNFPGRFSGRQFSNSRSEMNVSTLELGDSALYLCASSSVSDYGYTFGSGTRLTVV.